This T cell receptor beta chain was sequenced in a study of CD8+ T cells in alopecia areata. Following RNA extraction, reverse transcription yielded cDNA that acted as the sequencing template. Repertoires were generated with immunoSEQ multiplex PCR, while TCRdb's copy carries only in-frame clones and drops some. The table lists about 98,000 clones, under 45% of them singletons. The V end lost 5 bases, the J end lost 6 bases, and 20 bases lay between the germline ends. The CDR3 totals 15 residues. The germline CDR1 and CDR2 sequences are SGHNT and YENEEA. The source material was CD4+ T cells sorted from blood. The origin of this receptor is a human donor with alopecia areata. The chain combines TRBV11-3 with TRBJ2-7, with D unclear. CDR3: CASSPDPTMVGEQYF. The CDR3 region has the DNA TGTGCCAGCAGCCCTGACCCGACAATGGTCGGCGAGCAGTACTTC.